These T cell receptor beta chains were read from a single sample in a study of T cell repertoires in cytomegalovirus infection. TCRdb ran MiXCR on the reads and lists one entry per CDR3 protein. The profile shows roughly 150,000 distinct CDR3 sequences, about 20% of them singletons. Their specific antigens are unknown. The sequences come from CD8+ T cells from cultured PBMCs, collected from culture after CMV antigen stimulation. Receptor source: a human donor in good health (CMV status not recorded). Some clones in this sample may be carry-over from other donors' samples. Both conserved end residues are part of each CDR3. Each record gives: CDR3 DNA, CDR3 protein, clone size, J gene, V gene, D gene. The D gene is left open where the match is weak. The size entry is marked missing in some rows and otherwise reads once, few, many or a size class.

CDR3 DNA: TGTGCCAGCAGTTATATTCAGACCGCAGATACGCAGTATTTT
CDR3 protein: CASSYIQTADTQYF
clone size: many
J gene: TRBJ2-3
V gene: TRBV6-2/TRBV6-3
D gene: -

CDR3 DNA: TGTGCCAGCAGCTTTGGGGACGGGGGGGGTGCCGGGGAGCTGTTTTTT
CDR3 protein: CASSFGDGGGAGELFF
clone size: few
J gene: TRBJ2-2
V gene: TRBV4-2
D gene: TRBD2

CDR3 DNA: TGTGCCAGCAGTTACGGCCTTGGGATTGGGAAGGCCTACAATGAGCAGTTCTTC
CDR3 protein: CASSYGLGIGKAYNEQFF
clone size: few
J gene: TRBJ2-1
V gene: TRBV6-2/TRBV6-3
D gene: -

CDR3 DNA: TGTGCCAGCACCAATAGCGGGGGGGCTTCAGATACGCAGTATTTT
CDR3 protein: CASTNSGGASDTQYF
clone size: few
J gene: TRBJ2-3
V gene: TRBV11-2
D gene: TRBD2

CDR3 DNA: TGTGCCAGCAGTTTCATGGGGGGGGGCCTAAGCTCCTACGAGCAGTACTTC
CDR3 protein: CASSFMGGGLSSYEQYF
clone size: -
J gene: TRBJ2-7
V gene: TRBV27
D gene: -

CDR3 DNA: TGTGCCAGCAGCTCTTATGGACAGACGAACACTGAAGCTTTCTTT
CDR3 protein: CASSSYGQTNTEAFF
clone size: -
J gene: TRBJ1-1
V gene: TRBV7-2
D gene: -

CDR3 DNA: TGTGCCAGCAGTTATCCTTCCTACGAGCAGTACTTC
CDR3 protein: CASSYPSYEQYF
clone size: few
J gene: TRBJ2-7
V gene: TRBV6-2/TRBV6-3
D gene: -

CDR3 DNA: TGTGCCAGCCCTCGGGTCGGAGGTATGAACACTGAAGCTTTCTTT
CDR3 protein: CASPRVGGMNTEAFF
clone size: few
J gene: TRBJ1-1
V gene: TRBV2
D gene: -

CDR3 DNA: TGTGCCAGTAGTATTCAATTGGACATGGGCAACGAGCAGTACTTC
CDR3 protein: CASSIQLDMGNEQYF
clone size: -
J gene: TRBJ2-7
V gene: TRBV19
D gene: -

CDR3 DNA: TGTGCCAGCAGCTTAGGAAAAGATAGCAATCAGCCCCAGCATTTT
CDR3 protein: CASSLGKDSNQPQHF
clone size: -
J gene: TRBJ1-5
V gene: TRBV7-2
D gene: -

CDR3 DNA: TGTGCCAGCAGCTTCACGGGGGAAGGGGAAGAGACCCAGTACTTC
CDR3 protein: CASSFTGEGEETQYF
clone size: -
J gene: TRBJ2-5
V gene: TRBV13
D gene: -

CDR3 DNA: TGTGCCAGCAGCTCCACAGGGGGGACCTACGAGCAGTACTTC
CDR3 protein: CASSSTGGTYEQYF
clone size: -
J gene: TRBJ2-7
V gene: TRBV7-2
D gene: TRBD1

CDR3 DNA: TGTGCCAGCAGCTTGATTAGCGGGGAGACCTACGAGCAGTACTTC
CDR3 protein: CASSLISGETYEQYF
clone size: few
J gene: TRBJ2-7
V gene: TRBV7-2
D gene: TRBD2

CDR3 DNA: TGTGCCAGCAGTGAACCCCTAGACAGGGAAGGAGGCTACACCTTC
CDR3 protein: CASSEPLDREGGYTF
clone size: few
J gene: TRBJ1-2
V gene: TRBV6-1
D gene: TRBD1

CDR3 DNA: TGTGCCAGCAGCTTAAGACGGCAGGGAAACACCGGGGAGCTGTTTTTT
CDR3 protein: CASSLRRQGNTGELFF
clone size: few
J gene: TRBJ2-2
V gene: TRBV7-8
D gene: -

CDR3 DNA: TGTGCCAGCAGTGAAGCGCTTGGACAGAGTATGAACACTGAAGCTTTCTTT
CDR3 protein: CASSEALGQSMNTEAFF
clone size: few
J gene: TRBJ1-1
V gene: TRBV2
D gene: -

CDR3 DNA: TGTGCCAGCAGCTCAGAAGGACGGATGGAAAACATTCAGTACTTC
CDR3 protein: CASSSEGRMENIQYF
clone size: -
J gene: TRBJ2-4
V gene: TRBV7-9
D gene: -

CDR3 DNA: TGTGCCAGCAGCCCAGCCGACGGAGACAATGAGCAGTTCTTC
CDR3 protein: CASSPADGDNEQFF
clone size: -
J gene: TRBJ2-1
V gene: TRBV7-9
D gene: -

CDR3 DNA: TGTGCCAGCGGAGCCGGGACCACCCCTCGCGAGCAGTACTTC
CDR3 protein: CASGAGTTPREQYF
clone size: many
J gene: TRBJ2-7
V gene: TRBV12-3/TRBV12-4
D gene: -

CDR3 DNA: TGTGCCAGCAGTTTATGGGGCAGGCTGAACACTGAAGCTTTCTTT
CDR3 protein: CASSLWGRLNTEAFF
clone size: many
J gene: TRBJ1-1
V gene: TRBV28
D gene: -

CDR3 DNA: TGTGCCAGCAGTTACCGGAGGAGTCAAGAGACCCAGTACTTC
CDR3 protein: CASSYRRSQETQYF
clone size: many
J gene: TRBJ2-5
V gene: TRBV6-8
D gene: -

CDR3 DNA: TGTGCCAGCGTTCCATCCCTTTTGAACGAGCAGTACTTC
CDR3 protein: CASVPSLLNEQYF
clone size: few
J gene: TRBJ2-7
V gene: TRBV6-1
D gene: -

CDR3 DNA: TGTGCCAGCAGTTTAAACCGACCCCCCTACACCTTC
CDR3 protein: CASSLNRPPYTF
clone size: few
J gene: TRBJ1-2
V gene: TRBV12-3/TRBV12-4
D gene: -